The 20 T cell receptor beta chains in this list originate from one sample, sequenced in a study of OX40 agonist ivuxolimab in advanced cancers. Some clones are missing from TCRdb's copy, which holds only in-frame ones; the method was immunoSEQ multiplex PCR. The table lists 76,000 or so clones, roughly 85% of them singletons. Sequenced here: CD4+ or CD8+ T cells sorted from blood, sampled in a trial of the OX40 agonist ivuxolimab. These receptor sequences come from an adult with an advanced solid tumor such as melanoma, head and neck, liver or kidney cancer.

The chain carries TRBV10-3 and TRBJ2-7; 9 bases are shared with TRBD2. Germline lookup yields CDR1 ENHRY and CDR2 SYGVKD. The V and J ends lost 0 bases and 3 bases, in that order; junction bases with no gene match: 6. CDR3 length: 16 amino acids. The CDR3 DNA follows: TGTGCCATCAGTGAGTCACCAGCGGGGGGAATCTACGAGCAGTACTTC. Protein: CAISESPAGGIYEQYF.

The rearrangement uses TRBV6-4 and TRBJ2-1, with a tentative D call TRBD1 (6 bases). Germline V gene data show CDR1 as MRHNA and CDR2 as SNTAGT. The ends were cut back, 2 bases at V and 0 bases at J, with 8 bases in the middle. CDR3 length equals 15 residues. The CDR3 reads CASSDEGDSYNEQFF. Written as DNA, the CDR3 is TGTGCCAGCAGTGACGAGGGGGACTCCTACAATGAGCAGTTCTTC.

This clone was counted only a few times. V gene TRBV7-9 combines with J gene TRBJ2-7; 7 bases match TRBD2. This CDR3 comprises 14 residues. In germline, CDR1 is SEHNR, CDR2 FQNEAQ (reference sequence). Trimming at V came to 1 base and at J to 2 bases, leaving 2 bases not matched to a gene. The CDR3: CASSLVSGAYEQYF. The DNA of the CDR3 is TGTGCCAGCAGCTTAGTAAGCGGGGCCTACGAGCAGTACTTC.

The chain combines TRBV13 with TRBJ2-7, with D perhaps matching TRBD2 (7 bases). CDR1 PRHDT and CDR2 FYEKMQ come from the germline V gene (reference sequence). The germline V and J ends were trimmed by 0 bases and 9 bases, with 18 bases remaining between them. This CDR3 is 15 amino acids long. The CDR3 is CASSLGTAGAGGQYF. Written as DNA, the CDR3 is TGTGCCAGCAGCTTAGGGACGGCGGGGGCTGGAGGGCAGTACTTC.

V and J are TRBV7-2 and TRBJ2-4; D remains unclear. Germline V CDR1 and CDR2: SGHTA, FQGNSA. CDR3 length: 16 residues. V lost 1 base to trimming and J lost 1 base, with 11 bases between them. The CDR3 nucleotides are TGTGCCAGCAGCTTAGGGGCAGAGGCGGCCAAAAACATTCAGTACTTC. It yields the protein CASSLGAEAAKNIQYF.

The V gene is TRBV29-1, the J gene TRBJ2-1, with 13 bases fitting TRBD2. The V gene's germline CDR1 is SQVTM and CDR2 ANQGSEA. The CDR3 has 14 residues. V was clipped by 7 bases and J by 10 bases; unmatched bases: 10. The CDR3: CSALQTSGGSEQFF. DNA for the CDR3: TGCAGCGCCTTGCAGACTAGCGGGGGGTCAGAGCAGTTCTTC.

The chain combines TRBV7-2 with TRBJ1-5, with TRBD1 matching over 7 bases. The CDR3 contains 15 residues. Germline V gives CDR1 SGHTA, CDR2 FQGNSA. Losses at the gene ends were 5 bases for V and 7 bases for J; bases not matched to a gene: 11. Here the CDR3 DNA reads TGTGCCAGCAGCCCTGGACAGGTGGCTGGCCAGCCCCAGCATTTT. It yields the protein CASSPGQVAGQPQHF. The full variable domain, completed using reference TRBV7-2 and TRBJ1-5, is GAGVSQSPSNKVTEKGKDVELRCDPISGHTALYWYRQSLGQGLEFLIYFQGNSAPDKSGLPSDRFSAERTGGSVSTLTIQRTQQEDSAVYLCASSPGQVAGQPQHFGDGTRLSIL.

The chain has TRBV6-1 and TRBJ2-4, with D maybe TRBD1 (5 bases). Germline V gene data show CDR1 as MNHNS and CDR2 as SASEGT. Trimming left V 6 bases short and J 0 bases short, with 12 bases between. The CDR3 is 15 residues long. In nucleotides, the CDR3 is TGTGCCAGCAGCTTTCCAGGGCTAGCCAAAAACATTCAGTACTTC. It codes for CASSFPGLAKNIQYF.

The DNA of the CDR3 is TGTGCCTGGACCGCGACTAGCGGGGGGTCGCAGTATTTT. Translated: CAWTATSGGSQYF. The chain carries TRBV30 and TRBJ2-3, with TRBD2 matching 13 bases. V dropped 4 bases and J dropped 10; count of bases not matched to a gene: 5. CDR1 GTSNPN and CDR2 SVGIG come from the germline V gene (reference sequence). The CDR3 consists of 13 residues.

The chain combines TRBV30 with TRBJ1-2; possible D gene TRBD1, 5 bases. This CDR3 is 14 amino acids long. Germline CDR1 and CDR2: GTSNPN and SVGIG (reference sequence). Between the trimmed V and J ends, which lost 0 bases and 8 bases, there was a span of 16 bases. In nucleotides, the CDR3 is TGTGCCTGGAGTGTATCCCGGGACGCCCGCGGCTACACCTTC. The encoded protein is CAWSVSRDARGYTF.

The CDR3 bases are TGCAGCGTAAACAGGGGAGGCGAGCAGTACTTC. This encodes CSVNRGGEQYF. The chain joins TRBV29-1 to TRBJ2-7; possible D gene TRBD1, 7 bases. In germline, CDR1 is SQVTM, CDR2 ANQGSEA. CDR3 length: 11 amino acids. The V end was cut by 6 bases, the J end by 6 bases, with 12 bases between.

V usage is TRBV6-4 and J usage is TRBJ1-2, with TRBD1 matching 8 bases. Germline assignment: CDR1 MRHNA and CDR2 SNTAGT. This CDR3 comprises 13 residues. The V segment lost 6 bases and the J segment 7 bases; nucleotides outside the gene matches: 7. Here the CDR3 DNA reads TGTGCCAGCAGAAAGGACAGGGAAGGTGGCTACACCTTC. It is translated as CASRKDREGGYTF.

This sequence joins TRBV11-1 and TRBJ2-1, with TRBD1 matching over 8 bases. Germline V gene sequence: CDR1 SGHAT, CDR2 FQDESV (reference sequence). Trimming cost V 5 bases and J 10 bases; bases outside gene matches: 13. This CDR3 is built from 15 residues. For the CDR3, the DNA is TGTGCCAGCAGCACGTGGACAGGGTCGATTTCAGAGCAGTTCTTC. Its translation: CASSTWTGSISEQFF. Full variable domain (missing parts from reference TRBV11-1 and TRBJ2-1): EAEVAQSPRYKITEKSQAVAFWCDPISGHATLYWYRQILGQGPELLVQFQDESVVDDSQLPKDRFSAERLKGVDSTLKIQPAELGDSAMYLCASSTWTGSISEQFFGPGTRLTVL.

This rearrangement joins TRBV4-2 to TRBJ1-6, with D possibly being TRBD1 (6 bases). The CDR3 contains 16 residues. Germline CDR1 is LGHNA and CDR2 is YNFKEQ. V lost 0 bases and J 7 bases, leaving 13 bases between the germline ends. The CDR3 reads CASSQDPQGTNSPLHF. The CDR3 DNA reads TGTGCCAGCAGCCAAGATCCCCAGGGGACGAATTCACCCCTCCACTTT.

This clone was seen only a few times. The CDR3 coding sequence is TGTGCCAGCAGCCAACGAGCGGAACAAGAGACCCAGTACTTC. Translated, it gives CASSQRAEQETQYF. This chain uses TRBV6-5 with TRBJ2-5; possibly TRBD2 for D (5 bases). The V end was cut by 6 bases, the J end by 2 bases, with 13 bases between. The CDR3 runs to 14 residues. The V gene's germline CDR1 is MNHEY and CDR2 SVGAGI.

This sequence joins TRBV2 and TRBJ1-2; D gene uncertain. CDR3 length: 15 amino acids. Trimming took 7 bases from V and 5 from J, leaving 20 bases between them. The germline gives CDR1 SNHLY, CDR2 FYNNEI. The CDR3 DNA sequence: TGTGCCAGCACGGAGGTCCCCGACCTCCCTTATGGCTACACCTTC. Translating it yields CASTEVPDLPYGYTF.

This clone was recorded a few times. The same CDR3 can be traced to other DNA sequences in this sample. This rearrangement joins TRBV11-2 to TRBJ1-6; the D gene is possibly TRBD1 (5 bases). CDR1 SGHAT and CDR2 FQNNGV come from the germline V gene. The CDR3 length is 14 residues. V was clipped by 0 bases and J by 10 bases, with 10 bases between them. The CDR3 DNA reads as TGTGCCAGCAGCTTAGATCCGGGGGTCTCACCCCTCCACTTT. This encodes CASSLDPGVSPLHF.

The V and J genes are TRBV11-2 and TRBJ1-1; D gene unclear. The germline V and J ends were trimmed by 2 bases and 4 bases, with 17 bases remaining between them. This CDR3 contains 16 residues. CDR1 is SGHAT, CDR2 FQNNGV, per germline. The CDR3 sequence: CASSLNVGPYGTEAFF. The CDR3 region has the DNA TGTGCCAGCAGCTTAAACGTCGGGCCTTATGGCACTGAAGCTTTCTTT. The whole variable domain, remainder taken from reference TRBV11-2 and TRBJ1-1, is EAGVAQSPRYKIIEKRQSVAFWCNPISGHATLYWYQQILGQGPKLLIQFQNNGVVDDSQLPKDRFSAERLKGVDSTLKIQPAKLEDSAVYLCASSLNVGPYGTEAFFGQGTRLTVV.

This clone was seen only once. CDR3 nucleotides: TGTGCCAGCAGACGGACTAGCGGGAAAATCGGGGAGCTGTTTTTT. Translating it yields CASRRTSGKIGELFF. The chain has TRBV6-5 and TRBJ2-2, with TRBD2 matching 12 bases. V trimming: 6 bases; J trimming: 7 bases; junction bases outside the gene matches: 6. This CDR3 is 15 amino acids long. Germline loops: CDR1 MNHEY, CDR2 SVGAGI.

V and J are TRBV7-8 and TRBJ1-2; 8 nucleotides line up with TRBD1. CDR3 length: 14 residues. Germline CDR1 is SGHVS and CDR2 is FQNEAQ. With 3 bases clipped from V and 1 base from J, the junction kept 1 base outside the gene matches. CDR3 loop: CASSFDRGNYGYTF. The DNA of the CDR3 is TGTGCCAGCAGCTTCGACAGGGGTAACTATGGCTACACCTTC.